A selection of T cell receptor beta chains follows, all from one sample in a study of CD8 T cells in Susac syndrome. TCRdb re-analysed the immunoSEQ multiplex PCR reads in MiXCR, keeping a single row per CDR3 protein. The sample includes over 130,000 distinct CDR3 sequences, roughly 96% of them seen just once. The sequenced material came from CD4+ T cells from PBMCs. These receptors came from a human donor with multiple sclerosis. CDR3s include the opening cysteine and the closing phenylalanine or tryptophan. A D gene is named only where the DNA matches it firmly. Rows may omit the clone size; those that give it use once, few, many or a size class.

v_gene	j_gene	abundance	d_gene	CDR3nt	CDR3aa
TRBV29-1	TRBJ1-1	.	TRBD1	TGCAGCGTTGGACAGGGATGGAACACTGAAGCTTTCTTT	CSVGQGWNTEAFF
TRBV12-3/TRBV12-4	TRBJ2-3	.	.	TGTGCCAGCAGTTTTCAGGATACGCAGTATTTT	CASSFQDTQYF
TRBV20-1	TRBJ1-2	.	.	TGCAGTGCTGGGGGGGGCTATGGCTACACCTTC	CSAGGGYGYTF
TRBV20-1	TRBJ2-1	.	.	TGCAGTGCTAGAGGCCCCCGAGGGGAGCAGTTCTTC	CSARGPRGEQFF
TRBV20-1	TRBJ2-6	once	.	TGCAGTGCCAACTCTGGGGCCAACGTCCTGACTTTC	CSANSGANVLTF
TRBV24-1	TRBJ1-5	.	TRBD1	TGTGCCACCAGTGATGGGACAGCTATCAATCAGCCCCAGCATTTT	CATSDGTAINQPQHF
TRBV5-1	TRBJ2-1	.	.	TGCGCCAGCAGCTTGGCTCACGCTAGCACCAATGAGCAGTTCTTC	CASSLAHASTNEQFF
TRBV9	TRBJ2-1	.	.	TGTGCCAGCAGCGTAGTACAGGGCTCCTACAATGAGCAGTTCTTC	CASSVVQGSYNEQFF
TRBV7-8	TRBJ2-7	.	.	TGTGCCAGCAGTCCATATGCCTACGAGCAGTACTTC	CASSPYAYEQYF
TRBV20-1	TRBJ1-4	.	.	TGCAGTGCTAGAATCGACGGGGGGGAAAAACTGTTTTTT	CSARIDGGEKLFF
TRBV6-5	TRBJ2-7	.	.	TGTGCCAGCAGATCGACATCCTACGAGCAGTACTTC	CASRSTSYEQYF
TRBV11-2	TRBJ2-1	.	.	TGTGCCAGCAGCTTAGTTTTTAGTGGGTATGAGCAGTTCTTC	CASSLVFSGYEQFF
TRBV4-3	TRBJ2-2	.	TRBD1	TGCGCCAGCAGCCAATCCGGGACAGTGAACACCGGGGAGCTGTTTTTT	CASSQSGTVNTGELFF
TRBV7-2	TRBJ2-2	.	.	TGTGCCAGCAGCCCCAGGGACTTCCTCACCGGGGAGCTGTTTTTT	CASSPRDFLTGELFF
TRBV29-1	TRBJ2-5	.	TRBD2	TGCAGCGTTACCCCCCCCGGCGGGGGAGGAGAGACCCAGTACTTC	CSVTPPGGGGETQYF
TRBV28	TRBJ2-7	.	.	TGTGCCAGCATACGGTCGGCAGGGGAGACGTACTTC	CASIRSAGETYF
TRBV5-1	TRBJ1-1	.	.	TGCGCCAGCAGCTTGGGGGACACAATGAACACTGAAGCTTTCTTT	CASSLGDTMNTEAFF
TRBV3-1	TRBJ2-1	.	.	TGTGCCAGCAGCCAAGTTGTAGCGGTTAGCTCCTACAATGAGCAGTTCTTC	CASSQVVAVSSYNEQFF
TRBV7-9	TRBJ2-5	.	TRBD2	TGTGCCAGCAGCCCCCACCCAACGGGGAGGGCAGAGACCCAGTACTTC	CASSPHPTGRAETQYF
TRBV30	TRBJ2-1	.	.	TGTGCCTGGAATGTACAGGGAACCTACAATGAGCAGTTCTTC	CAWNVQGTYNEQFF
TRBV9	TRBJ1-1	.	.	TGTGCCAGCAGCCGGGCCGTTCTGACGGCGGACACTGAAGCTTTCTTT	CASSRAVLTADTEAFF
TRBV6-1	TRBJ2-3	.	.	TGTGCCAGCGAGAAGTTTCTAACAGATACGCAGTATTTT	CASEKFLTDTQYF
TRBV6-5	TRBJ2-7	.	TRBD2	TGTGCCAGCAGTTTATCCGGACTAGCGGGGGGACCTTACGAGCAGTACTTC	CASSLSGLAGGPYEQYF
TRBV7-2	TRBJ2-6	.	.	TGTGCCAGCAGCTTAGTTGGGACCTCTGGGGCCAACGTCCTGACTTTC	CASSLVGTSGANVLTF
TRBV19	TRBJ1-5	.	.	TGTGCCAGTAGTATTCGGAGGGAAGTGAGCCAGCCCCAGCATTTT	CASSIRREVSQPQHF
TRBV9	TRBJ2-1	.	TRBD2	TGTGCCAGCAGCGTAGTCCCAGCGGGGGGCTCCTACAATGAGCAGTTCTTC	CASSVVPAGGSYNEQFF
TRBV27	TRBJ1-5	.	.	TGTGCCAGCAGTTTATTTGGCAGGCTTCAGCAGCCCCAGCATTTT	CASSLFGRLQQPQHF
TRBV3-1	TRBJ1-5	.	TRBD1	TGTGCCAGCAGCCCCGAACCCGGCGGGACAGGGGCACAGCCCCAGCATTTT	CASSPEPGGTGAQPQHF
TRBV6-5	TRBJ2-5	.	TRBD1	TGTGCCAGCAGCCAGGGACAGACAGCCCAGTACTTC	CASSQGQTAQYF
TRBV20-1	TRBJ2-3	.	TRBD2	TGCAGTGCTAGTTGGATAGCGGGGGTGCCAGATACGCAGTATTTT	CSASWIAGVPDTQYF
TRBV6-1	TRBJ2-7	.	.	TGTGCCAGCAGTGAAGGGTTCAGGAGCTCCTACGAGCAGTACTTC	CASSEGFRSSYEQYF
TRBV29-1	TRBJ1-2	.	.	TGCAGCGTTGCCGCCAGCGGCTATGGCTACACCTTC	CSVAASGYGYTF
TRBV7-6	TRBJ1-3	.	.	TGTGCCAGCAGCTTAGCCCAGGGGACCGGAAACACCATATATTTT	CASSLAQGTGNTIYF
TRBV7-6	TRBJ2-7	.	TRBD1	TGTGCCAGCAGCTTAGCCGGGACAGGGAACTACGAGCAGTACTTC	CASSLAGTGNYEQYF
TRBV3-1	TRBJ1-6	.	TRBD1	TGTGCCAGCGGGGGACAGTCAAGGAATTCACCCCTCCACTTT	CASGGQSRNSPLHF
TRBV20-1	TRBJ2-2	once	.	TGCAGTGCTACCCAAATCACCGGGGAGCTGTTTTTT	CSATQITGELFF
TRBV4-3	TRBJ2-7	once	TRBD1	TGCGCCAGCAGCCAACGGGACAGGCTGTCCTACGAGCAGTACTTC	CASSQRDRLSYEQYF
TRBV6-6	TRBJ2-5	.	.	TGTGCCAGCAGGTCTCAGCTCTCCCAAGAGACCCAGTACTTC	CASRSQLSQETQYF
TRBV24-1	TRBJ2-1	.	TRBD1	TGTGCCACCAGTGAGTGGACAGGGGGGGGATCCTACAATGAGCAGTTCTTC	CATSEWTGGGSYNEQFF
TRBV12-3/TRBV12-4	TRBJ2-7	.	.	TGTGCCAGCAGTTCTATCCTACGACGAGAGGAGCAGTACTTC	CASSSILRREEQYF
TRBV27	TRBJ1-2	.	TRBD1	TGTGCCAGCGCCGGAGACAGGGCCTATGGCTACACCTTC	CASAGDRAYGYTF
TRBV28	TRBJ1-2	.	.	TGTGCCAGCAGCCCGGGCCAACGAAGGCTCTCCTATGGCTACACCTTC	CASSPGQRRLSYGYTF
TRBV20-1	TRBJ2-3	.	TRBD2	TGCAGTGCTAGAGGGGGACTAAATGAGTGGTTGCCAGATACGCAGTATTTT	CSARGGLNEWLPDTQYF
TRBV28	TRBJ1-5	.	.	TGTGCCAGCAGTTTATGGGGGAAACTTGATGAGCCCCAGCATTTT	CASSLWGKLDEPQHF
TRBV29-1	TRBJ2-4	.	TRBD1	TGCAGCGTGAAGGACAGGGGGCTAAGAAACATTCAGTACTTC	CSVKDRGLRNIQYF
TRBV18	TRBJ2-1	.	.	TGTGCCAGCTCACCACCGGTCCCTAGCCAGTTCTTC	CASSPPVPSQFF
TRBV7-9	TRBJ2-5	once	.	TGTGCCAGCAGCTATGGGAGGGAGACCCAGTACTTC	CASSYGRETQYF
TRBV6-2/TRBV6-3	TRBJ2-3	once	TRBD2	TGTGCCAGTGGACTAGCGGATACGCAGTATTTT	CASGLADTQYF
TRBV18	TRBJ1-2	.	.	TGTGCCAGCTCTGGAGGTAACCATGGCTACACCTTC	CASSGGNHGYTF
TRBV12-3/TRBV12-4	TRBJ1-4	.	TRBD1	TGTGCCAGCAGATGGGACAGGGATAGGGAAAAACTGTTTTTT	CASRWDRDREKLFF
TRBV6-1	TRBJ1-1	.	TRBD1	TGTGCCAGCAGTACAAGACGGACAGGGGGTGCCTTTGTGAACACTGAAGCTTTCTTT	CASSTRRTGGAFVNTEAFF
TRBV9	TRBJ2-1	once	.	TGTGCCAGCACCTCCGGTCCGGCTAACGTGTACAATGAGCAGTTCTTC	CASTSGPANVYNEQFF
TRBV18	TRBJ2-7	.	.	TGTGCCAGCTCACCGGTAGGTCACGAGCAGTACTTC	CASSPVGHEQYF
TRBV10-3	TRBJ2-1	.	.	TGTGCCATCAGTGAGTTAGGGTACAATGAGCAGTTCTTC	CAISELGYNEQFF
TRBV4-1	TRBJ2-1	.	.	TGCGCCAGCAGCTCACGACTAGAAAACAATGAGCAGTTCTTC	CASSSRLENNEQFF
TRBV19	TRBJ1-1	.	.	TGTGCCAGTAGTACAGGGGTAGGGACTGAAGCTTTCTTT	CASSTGVGTEAFF